The rows below give T cell receptor beta chains drawn from one sample of a study of cytomegalovirus exposure and HLA in healthy donors. The method was immunoSEQ multiplex PCR; TCRdb's version includes in-frame clones alone and lacks a portion of them. The sample has approximately 80,000 clones; roughly 73% are singletons. The sequenced sample consisted of PBMCs. All receptors come from a male donor in good health and CMV-seropositive. The CDR3 runs from the conserved cysteine through the conserved F or W. A D gene is named only where the DNA matches it firmly. Clone size, where shown, is once, few, many, or a class for clones that have expanded.

V: TRBV7-2
D: TRBD2
size: .
length: 16
J: TRBJ2-1
CDR3: CASSLDWGGRSGEQFF
DNA: TGTGCCAGCAGCTTAGATTGGGGCGGGAGGTCGGGGGAGCAGTTCTTC

V: TRBV7-9
D: TRBD1
size: .
length: 15
J: TRBJ2-6
CDR3: CASSPQGSGANVLTF
DNA: TGTGCCAGCAGCCCACAGGGGTCAGGGGCCAACGTCCTGACTTTC

V: TRBV19
D: TRBD1
size: .
length: 15
J: TRBJ2-1
CDR3: CASSSRDRGLNEQFF
DNA: TGTGCCAGTAGTTCCCGGGACAGGGGTTTGAATGAGCAGTTCTTC

V: TRBV29-1
D: .
size: .
length: 11
J: TRBJ1-2
CDR3: CSAVGVYGYTF
DNA: TGCAGCGCCGTAGGGGTCTATGGCTACACCTTC

V: TRBV5-6
D: .
size: few
length: 15
J: TRBJ1-5
CDR3: CASSLLAVGDQPQHF
DNA: TGTGCCAGCAGCTTATTAGCAGTAGGTGATCAGCCCCAGCATTTT

V: TRBV2
D: TRBD1
size: .
length: 15
J: TRBJ1-1
CDR3: CASADRGLEDTEAFF
DNA: TGTGCCAGCGCCGACAGGGGGCTTGAGGACACTGAAGCTTTCTTT

V: TRBV4-1
D: .
size: .
length: 19
J: TRBJ1-5
CDR3: CASSQDNPREVGSNQPQHF
DNA: TGCGCCAGCAGCCAAGATAACCCGCGTGAGGTCGGGTCTAATCAGCCCCAGCATTTT

V: TRBV12-5
D: .
size: once
length: 16
J: TRBJ2-7
CDR3: CASPHPKGGGDYEQYF
DNA: TGTGCTAGCCCCCACCCCAAGGGCGGAGGGGACTACGAGCAGTACTTC

V: TRBV28
D: .
size: few
length: 14
J: TRBJ1-1
CDR3: CASSGRDWSTEAFF
DNA: TGTGCCAGCAGCGGACGGGATTGGAGCACTGAAGCTTTCTTT

V: TRBV5-8
D: TRBD1
size: .
length: 13
J: TRBJ1-5
CDR3: CASLGQGNQPQHF
DNA: TGTGCCAGCCTTGGACAGGGAAATCAGCCCCAGCATTTT

V: TRBV23-1
D: .
size: .
length: 12
J: TRBJ1-2
CDR3: CASLAVGYGYTF
DNA: TGCGCCAGCCTAGCGGTTGGGTATGGCTACACCTTC

V: TRBV27
D: .
size: .
length: 13
J: TRBJ1-5
CDR3: CASSDRRGQPQHF
DNA: TGTGCCAGCAGCGACCGCAGGGGCCAGCCCCAGCATTTT

V: TRBV7-2
D: TRBD1
size: .
length: 15
J: TRBJ2-7
CDR3: CASSADRATSYEQYF
DNA: TGTGCCAGCAGCGCGGACAGGGCAACCTCCTACGAGCAGTACTTC

V: TRBV5-4
D: .
size: once
length: 16
J: TRBJ1-2
CDR3: CVSSLGGAVMNYGYTF
DNA: TGTGTCAGCAGCTTGGGCGGGGCAGTAATGAACTATGGCTACACCTTC

V: TRBV4-3
D: .
size: .
length: 15
J: TRBJ2-7
CDR3: CASSQLAFSSYEQYF
DNA: TGCGCCAGCAGCCAACTAGCTTTTAGCTCCTACGAGCAGTACTTC

V: TRBV2
D: TRBD2
size: .
length: 16
J: TRBJ2-7
CDR3: CASRPGGTSGSYEQYF
DNA: TGTGCCAGCAGGCCTGGGGGGACTAGCGGGTCCTACGAGCAGTACTTC

V: TRBV10-3
D: .
size: .
length: 17
J: TRBJ2-7
CDR3: CAISAMVPDSLSYEQYF
DNA: TGTGCCATCAGTGCGATGGTTCCGGACAGCCTCTCCTACGAGCAGTACTTC

V: TRBV5-1
D: TRBD2
size: .
length: 15
J: TRBJ2-1
CDR3: CASSGGLAGVNEQFF
DNA: TGCGCCAGCAGCGGAGGACTAGCGGGAGTTAATGAGCAGTTCTTC

V: TRBV5-6
D: .
size: .
length: 13
J: TRBJ2-4
CDR3: CASSLAGGSGQYF
DNA: TGTGCCAGCAGCTTGGCCGGAGGAAGCGGTCAGTACTTC

V: TRBV28
D: TRBD2
size: .
length: 14
J: TRBJ2-1
CDR3: CASSVQAGKNEQFF
DNA: TGTGCCAGCAGTGTGCAAGCGGGGAAGAATGAGCAGTTCTTC

V: TRBV5-4
D: TRBD1
size: .
length: 15
J: TRBJ1-6
CDR3: CASSPQQGVNSPLHF
DNA: TGTGCCAGCAGCCCTCAACAGGGGGTGAATTCACCCCTCCACTTT

V: TRBV28
D: .
size: .
length: 14
J: TRBJ2-7
CDR3: CASRPTGESNEQYF
DNA: TGTGCCAGCAGACCTACAGGAGAGTCTAACGAGCAGTACTTC

V: TRBV5-8
D: .
size: .
length: 14
J: TRBJ1-3
CDR3: CASSRREVGNTIYF
DNA: TGTGCCAGCAGCCGCCGGGAAGTTGGAAACACCATATATTTT

V: TRBV5-1
D: TRBD2
size: .
length: 16
J: TRBJ2-7
CDR3: CASSFDTSGGVYEQYF
DNA: TGCGCCAGCAGCTTTGATACTAGCGGAGGGGTGTACGAGCAGTACTTC

V: TRBV29-1
D: .
size: .
length: 12
J: TRBJ2-2
CDR3: CSARSNTGELFF
DNA: TGCAGCGCCAGATCGAACACCGGGGAGCTGTTTTTT

V: TRBV19
D: .
size: .
length: 14
J: TRBJ2-7
CDR3: CASSIADSTYEQYF
DNA: TGTGCCAGTAGTATAGCTGACAGTACCTACGAGCAGTACTTC

V: TRBV7-9
D: .
size: .
length: 12
J: TRBJ1-1
CDR3: CSSEGLHTEAFF
DNA: TGTTCCAGCGAGGGCCTCCACACTGAAGCTTTCTTT

V: TRBV5-1
D: .
size: .
length: 15
J: TRBJ2-1
CDR3: CASSLAQGFYNEQFF
DNA: TGCGCCAGCAGCTTGGCACAGGGATTTTACAATGAGCAGTTCTTC

V: TRBV9
D: TRBD2
size: .
length: 15
J: TRBJ2-1
CDR3: CASSVVGSGSDEQFF
DNA: TGTGCCAGCAGCGTAGTGGGTAGCGGGAGTGATGAGCAGTTCTTC

V: TRBV7-2
D: .
size: .
length: 13
J: TRBJ1-4
CDR3: CASSLNGGEKLFF
DNA: TGTGCCAGCAGCTTAAACGGGGGGGAAAAACTGTTTTTT

V: TRBV19
D: TRBD1
size: .
length: 14
J: TRBJ2-2
CDR3: CVVGGTGVPGELFF
DNA: TGTGTCGTAGGCGGGACAGGGGTCCCCGGGGAGCTGTTTTTT

V: TRBV19
D: TRBD2
size: once
length: 14
J: TRBJ2-7
CDR3: CASSWGLAGSEQYF
DNA: TGTGCCAGTAGTTGGGGGCTAGCGGGGAGTGAGCAGTACTTC

V: TRBV19
D: TRBD2
size: .
length: 16
J: TRBJ2-7
CDR3: CASSRFPAGATYEQYF
DNA: TGTGCCAGTAGTAGGTTCCCAGCGGGAGCAACTTACGAGCAGTACTTC

V: TRBV5-6
D: .
size: .
length: 15
J: TRBJ2-2
CDR3: CASSLGPGEAGELFF
DNA: TGTGCCAGCAGCTTGGGCCCGGGAGAGGCCGGGGAGCTGTTTTTT

V: TRBV7-2
D: .
size: .
length: 19
J: TRBJ2-6
CDR3: CASSLALGTRSSGANVLTF
DNA: TGTGCCAGCAGCTTAGCGCTAGGGACACGGAGCTCTGGGGCCAACGTCCTGACTTTC

V: TRBV19
D: .
size: .
length: 13
J: TRBJ1-5
CDR3: CASSLQGSQPQHF
DNA: TGTGCCAGTAGTCTCCAGGGTTCACAGCCCCAGCATTTT

V: TRBV7-9
D: .
size: .
length: 16
J: TRBJ2-3
CDR3: CASSLRQDFRRDTQYF
DNA: TGTGCCAGCAGCTTGAGGCAGGACTTTAGGAGAGATACGCAGTATTTT

V: TRBV19
D: TRBD2
size: .
length: 14
J: TRBJ2-7
CDR3: CASSTGTTVYEQYF
DNA: TGTGCCAGCTCTACCGGGACTACCGTCTACGAGCAGTACTTC

V: TRBV27
D: .
size: .
length: 15
J: TRBJ1-4
CDR3: CASSLSGQGFEKLFF
DNA: TGTGCCAGCAGTTTATCGGGACAAGGTTTTGAAAAACTGTTTTTT

V: TRBV30
D: TRBD2
size: .
length: 15
J: TRBJ2-1
CDR3: CAWSGLAGVYNEQFF
DNA: TGTGCCTGGAGTGGCCTAGCGGGAGTGTACAATGAGCAGTTCTTC

V: TRBV7-2
D: TRBD2
size: .
length: 14
J: TRBJ2-1
CDR3: CASSLGGSNNEQFF
DNA: TGTGCCAGCAGCTTGGGCGGGAGTAACAATGAGCAGTTCTTC

V: TRBV30
D: .
size: few
length: 13
J: TRBJ2-5
CDR3: CAWRPLFAEAQYF
DNA: TGTGCCTGGAGGCCCCTTTTTGCGGAGGCCCAGTACTTC

V: TRBV4-1
D: .
size: few
length: 16
J: TRBJ2-1
CDR3: CASSQEMGGSYNEQFF
DNA: TGCGCCAGCAGCCAAGAGATGGGGGGATCCTACAATGAGCAGTTCTTC

V: TRBV14
D: .
size: .
length: 14
J: TRBJ2-7
CDR3: CASSQPIRVHEQYF
DNA: TGTGCCAGCAGCCAACCCATCAGGGTCCACGAGCAGTACTTC

V: TRBV4-3
D: TRBD1
size: .
length: 15
J: TRBJ2-7
CDR3: CASSPGTGSSYEQYF
DNA: TGCGCCAGCAGCCCCGGGACAGGGAGCTCCTACGAGCAGTACTTC

V: TRBV19
D: TRBD2
size: .
length: 15
J: TRBJ2-7
CDR3: CASSTRLASRFEQYF
DNA: TGTGCCAGTAGTACCCGACTAGCTTCTAGGTTCGAGCAGTACTTC

V: TRBV28
D: TRBD1
size: .
length: 16
J: TRBJ1-5
CDR3: CASTGRGDGINQPQHF
DNA: TGTGCCAGCACGGGCAGGGGGGATGGTATCAATCAGCCCCAGCATTTT

V: TRBV10-3
D: .
size: .
length: 14
J: TRBJ2-1
CDR3: CAVLPGLGGGEQFF
DNA: TGTGCCGTATTACCGGGACTGGGAGGTGGTGAGCAGTTCTTC

V: TRBV28
D: TRBD1
size: .
length: 14
J: TRBJ2-1
CDR3: CASSLTGAYNEQFF
DNA: TGTGCCAGCAGTCTGACAGGGGCCTACAATGAGCAGTTCTTC

V: TRBV4-1
D: .
size: once
length: 15
J: TRBJ2-2
CDR3: CASSQDEWNTGELFF
DNA: TGCGCCAGCAGCCAAGATGAGTGGAACACCGGGGAGCTGTTTTTT

V: TRBV29-1
D: TRBD2
size: .
length: 13
J: TRBJ2-1
CDR3: CSVDSTSLGVGFF
DNA: TGCAGCGTCGACTCGACTAGCTTGGGGGTCGGGTTCTTC